This TCR beta chain was identified in a study of molecular identifiers for immune sequencing clone quantification. Whole-study findings and limits: The sizes of highly expanded clones could be underestimated when identical TCR molecules share a barcode.

TCRdb called the PCR reads again in MiXCR, with one record for every CDR3 protein. The sample yields more than 250,000 distinct CDR3 sequences, roughly 23% seen once. Regarding this clonotype: The antigen is not known. Being one base from a much bigger clone, this may be a read error.

The CDR3 totals 14 residues. Germline CDR1 DFQATT, CDR2 SNEGSKA (reference sequence). Sample: naive CD8+ T cells from blood, with Jurkat cell RNA spiked in. Subset here: FACS-sorted CD8+CD4-CCR7+CD45RA+ naive T cells. The sequence was collected from a human donor in good health. Some libraries in this study had Jurkat cell RNA spiked in. This chain uses TRBV20-1 with TRBJ1-3, with TRBD1 as a possible D gene (6 bases). CDR3 amino acids: CSARTVNSGNTTYF. CDR3 nucleotide sequence: TGCAGTGCGAGGACAGTCAACTCTGGAAACACCACATATTTT.